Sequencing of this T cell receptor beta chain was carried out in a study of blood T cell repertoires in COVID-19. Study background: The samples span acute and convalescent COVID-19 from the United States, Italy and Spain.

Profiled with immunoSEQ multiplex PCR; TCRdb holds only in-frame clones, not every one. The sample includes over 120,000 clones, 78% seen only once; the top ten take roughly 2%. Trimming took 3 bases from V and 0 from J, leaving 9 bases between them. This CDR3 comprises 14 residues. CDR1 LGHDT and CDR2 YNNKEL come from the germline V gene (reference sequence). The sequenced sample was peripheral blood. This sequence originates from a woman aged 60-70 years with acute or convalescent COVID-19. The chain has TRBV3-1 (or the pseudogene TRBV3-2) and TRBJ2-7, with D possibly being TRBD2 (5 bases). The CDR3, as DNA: TGTGCCAGCAGCCAGGTGGAGGTCTCCTACGAGCAGTACTTC. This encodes CASSQVEVSYEQYF.